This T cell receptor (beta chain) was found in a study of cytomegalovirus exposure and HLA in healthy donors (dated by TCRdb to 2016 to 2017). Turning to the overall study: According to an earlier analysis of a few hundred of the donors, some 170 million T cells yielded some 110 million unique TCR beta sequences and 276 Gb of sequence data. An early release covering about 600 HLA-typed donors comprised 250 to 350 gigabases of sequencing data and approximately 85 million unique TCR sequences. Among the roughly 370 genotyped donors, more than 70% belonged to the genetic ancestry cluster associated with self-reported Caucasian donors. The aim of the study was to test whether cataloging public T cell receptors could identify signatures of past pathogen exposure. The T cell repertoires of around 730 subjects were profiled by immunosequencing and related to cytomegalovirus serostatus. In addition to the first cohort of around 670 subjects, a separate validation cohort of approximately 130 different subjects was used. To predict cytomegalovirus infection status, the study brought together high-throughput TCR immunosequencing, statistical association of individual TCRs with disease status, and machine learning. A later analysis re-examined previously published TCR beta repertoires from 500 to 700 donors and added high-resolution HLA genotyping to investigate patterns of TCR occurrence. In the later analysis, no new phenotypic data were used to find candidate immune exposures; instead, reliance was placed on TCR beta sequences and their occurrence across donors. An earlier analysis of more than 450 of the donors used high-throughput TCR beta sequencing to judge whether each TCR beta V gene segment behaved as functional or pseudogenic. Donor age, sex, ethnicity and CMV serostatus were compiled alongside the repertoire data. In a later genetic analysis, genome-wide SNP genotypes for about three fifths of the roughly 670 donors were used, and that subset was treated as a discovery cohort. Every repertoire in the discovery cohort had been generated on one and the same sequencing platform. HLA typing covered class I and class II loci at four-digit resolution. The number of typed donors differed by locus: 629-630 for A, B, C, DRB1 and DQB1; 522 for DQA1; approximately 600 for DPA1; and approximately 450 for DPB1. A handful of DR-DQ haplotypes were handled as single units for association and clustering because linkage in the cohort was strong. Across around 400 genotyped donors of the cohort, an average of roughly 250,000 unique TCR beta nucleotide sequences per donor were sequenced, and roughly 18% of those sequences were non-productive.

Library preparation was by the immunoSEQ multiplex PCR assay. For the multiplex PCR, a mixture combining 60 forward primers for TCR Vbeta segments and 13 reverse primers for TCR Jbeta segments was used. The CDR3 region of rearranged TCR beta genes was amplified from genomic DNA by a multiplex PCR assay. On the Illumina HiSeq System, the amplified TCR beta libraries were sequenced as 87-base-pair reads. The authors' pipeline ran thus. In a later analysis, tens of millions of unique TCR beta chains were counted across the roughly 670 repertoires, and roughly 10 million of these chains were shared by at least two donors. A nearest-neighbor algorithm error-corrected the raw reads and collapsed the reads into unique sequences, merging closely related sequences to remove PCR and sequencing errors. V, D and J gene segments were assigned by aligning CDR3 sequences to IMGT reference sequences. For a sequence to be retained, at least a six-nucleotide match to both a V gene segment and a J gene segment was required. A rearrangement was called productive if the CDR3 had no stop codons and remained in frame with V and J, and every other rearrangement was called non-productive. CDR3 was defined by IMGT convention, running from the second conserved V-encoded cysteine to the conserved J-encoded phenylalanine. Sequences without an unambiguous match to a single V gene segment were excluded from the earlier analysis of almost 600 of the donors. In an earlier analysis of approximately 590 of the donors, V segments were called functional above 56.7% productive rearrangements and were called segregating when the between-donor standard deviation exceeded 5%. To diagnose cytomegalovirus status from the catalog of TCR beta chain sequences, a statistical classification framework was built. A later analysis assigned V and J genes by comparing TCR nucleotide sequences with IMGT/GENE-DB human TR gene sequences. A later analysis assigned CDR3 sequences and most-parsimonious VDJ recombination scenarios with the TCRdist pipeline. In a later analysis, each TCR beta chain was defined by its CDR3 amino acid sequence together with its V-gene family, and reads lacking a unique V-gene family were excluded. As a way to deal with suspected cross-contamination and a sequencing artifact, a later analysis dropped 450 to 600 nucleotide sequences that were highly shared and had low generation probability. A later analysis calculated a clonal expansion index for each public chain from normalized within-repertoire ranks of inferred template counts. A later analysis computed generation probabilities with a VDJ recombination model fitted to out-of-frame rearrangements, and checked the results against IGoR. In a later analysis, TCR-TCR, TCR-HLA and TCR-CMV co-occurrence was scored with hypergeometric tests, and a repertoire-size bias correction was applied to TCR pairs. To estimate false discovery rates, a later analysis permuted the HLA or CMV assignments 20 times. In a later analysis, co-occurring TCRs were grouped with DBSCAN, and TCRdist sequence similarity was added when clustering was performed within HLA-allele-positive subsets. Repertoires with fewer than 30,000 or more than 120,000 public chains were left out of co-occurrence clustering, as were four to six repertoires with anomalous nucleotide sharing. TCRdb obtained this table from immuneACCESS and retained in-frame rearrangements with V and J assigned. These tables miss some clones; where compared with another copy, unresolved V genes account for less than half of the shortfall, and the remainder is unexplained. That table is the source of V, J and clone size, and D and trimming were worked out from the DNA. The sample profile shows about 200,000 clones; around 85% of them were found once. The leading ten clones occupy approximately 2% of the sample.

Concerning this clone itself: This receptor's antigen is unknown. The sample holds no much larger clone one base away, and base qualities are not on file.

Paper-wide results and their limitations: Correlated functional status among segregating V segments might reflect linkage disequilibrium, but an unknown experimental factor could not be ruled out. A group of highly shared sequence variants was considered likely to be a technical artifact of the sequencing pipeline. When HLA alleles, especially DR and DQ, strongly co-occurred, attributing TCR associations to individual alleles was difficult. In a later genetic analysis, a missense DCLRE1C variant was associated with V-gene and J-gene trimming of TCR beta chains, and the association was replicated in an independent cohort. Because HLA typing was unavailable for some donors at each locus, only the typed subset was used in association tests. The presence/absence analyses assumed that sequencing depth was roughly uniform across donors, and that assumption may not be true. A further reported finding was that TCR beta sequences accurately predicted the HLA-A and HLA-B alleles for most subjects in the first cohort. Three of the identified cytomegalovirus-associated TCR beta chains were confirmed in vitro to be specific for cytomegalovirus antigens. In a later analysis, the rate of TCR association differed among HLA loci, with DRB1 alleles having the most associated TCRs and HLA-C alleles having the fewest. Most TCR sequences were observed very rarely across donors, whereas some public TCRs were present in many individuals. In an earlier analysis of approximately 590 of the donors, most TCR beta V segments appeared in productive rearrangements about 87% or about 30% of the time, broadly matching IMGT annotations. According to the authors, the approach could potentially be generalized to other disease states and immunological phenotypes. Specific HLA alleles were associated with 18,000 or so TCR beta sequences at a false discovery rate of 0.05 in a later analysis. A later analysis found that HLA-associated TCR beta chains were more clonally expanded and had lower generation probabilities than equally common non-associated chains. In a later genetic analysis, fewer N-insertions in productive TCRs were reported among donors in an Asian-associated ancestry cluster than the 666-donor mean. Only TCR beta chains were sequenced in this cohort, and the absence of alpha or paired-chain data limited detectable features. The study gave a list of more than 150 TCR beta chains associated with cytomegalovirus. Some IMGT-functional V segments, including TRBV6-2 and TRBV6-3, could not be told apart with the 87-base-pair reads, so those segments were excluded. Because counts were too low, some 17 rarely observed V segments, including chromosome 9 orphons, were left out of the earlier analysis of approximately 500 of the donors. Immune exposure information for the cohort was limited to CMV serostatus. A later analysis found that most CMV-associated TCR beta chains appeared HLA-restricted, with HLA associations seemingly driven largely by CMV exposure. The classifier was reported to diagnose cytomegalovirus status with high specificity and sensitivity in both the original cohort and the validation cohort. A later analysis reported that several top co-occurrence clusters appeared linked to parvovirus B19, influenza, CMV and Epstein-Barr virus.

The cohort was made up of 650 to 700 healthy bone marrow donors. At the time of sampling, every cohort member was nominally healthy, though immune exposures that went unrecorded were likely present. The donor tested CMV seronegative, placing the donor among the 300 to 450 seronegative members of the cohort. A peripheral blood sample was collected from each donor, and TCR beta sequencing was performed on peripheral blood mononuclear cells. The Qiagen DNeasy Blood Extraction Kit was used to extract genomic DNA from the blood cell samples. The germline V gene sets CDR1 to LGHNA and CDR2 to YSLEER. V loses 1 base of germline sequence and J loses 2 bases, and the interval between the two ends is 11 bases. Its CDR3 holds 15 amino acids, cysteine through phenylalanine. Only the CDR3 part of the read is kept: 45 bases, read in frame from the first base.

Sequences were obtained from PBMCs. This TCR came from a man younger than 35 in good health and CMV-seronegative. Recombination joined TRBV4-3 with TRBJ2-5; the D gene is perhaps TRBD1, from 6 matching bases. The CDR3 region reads CASSQAGTPQETQYF. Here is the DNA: TGCGCCAGCAGCCAAGCCGGGACACCTCAAGAGACCCAGTACTTC.